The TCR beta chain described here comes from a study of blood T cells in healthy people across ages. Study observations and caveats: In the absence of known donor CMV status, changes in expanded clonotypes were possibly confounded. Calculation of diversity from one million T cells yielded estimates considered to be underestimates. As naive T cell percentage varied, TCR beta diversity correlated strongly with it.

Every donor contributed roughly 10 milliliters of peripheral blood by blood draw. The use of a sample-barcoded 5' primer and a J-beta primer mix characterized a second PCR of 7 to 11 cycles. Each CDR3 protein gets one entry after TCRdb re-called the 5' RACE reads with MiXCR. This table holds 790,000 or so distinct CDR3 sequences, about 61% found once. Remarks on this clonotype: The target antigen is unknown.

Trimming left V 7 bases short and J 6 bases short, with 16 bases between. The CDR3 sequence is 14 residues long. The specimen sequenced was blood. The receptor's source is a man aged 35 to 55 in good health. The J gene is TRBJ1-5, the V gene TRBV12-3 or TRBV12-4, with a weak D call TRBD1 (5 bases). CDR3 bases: TGTGCCAGCACCCAGCGCAGGGATAGTCAGCCCCAGCATTTT. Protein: CASTQRRDSQPQHF.